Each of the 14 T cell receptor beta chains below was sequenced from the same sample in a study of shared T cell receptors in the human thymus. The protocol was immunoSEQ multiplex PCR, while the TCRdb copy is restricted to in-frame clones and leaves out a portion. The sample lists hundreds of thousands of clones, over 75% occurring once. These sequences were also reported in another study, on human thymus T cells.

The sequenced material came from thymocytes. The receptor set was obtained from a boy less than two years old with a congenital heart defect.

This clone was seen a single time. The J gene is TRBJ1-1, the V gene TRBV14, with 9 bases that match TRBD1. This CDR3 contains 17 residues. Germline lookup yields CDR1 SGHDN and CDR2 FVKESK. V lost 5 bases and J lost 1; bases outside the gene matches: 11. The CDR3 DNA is TGTGCCAGCAGCTACCGGGACAGGGACGATTCGAACACTGAAGCTTTCTTT. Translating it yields CASSYRDRDDSNTEAFF.

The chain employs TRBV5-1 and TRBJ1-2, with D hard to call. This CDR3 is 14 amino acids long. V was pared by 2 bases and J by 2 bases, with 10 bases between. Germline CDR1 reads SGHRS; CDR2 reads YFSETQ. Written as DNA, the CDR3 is TGCGCCAGCAGCTTTGAGCGGCAGAACTATGGCTACACCTTC. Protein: CASSFERQNYGYTF.

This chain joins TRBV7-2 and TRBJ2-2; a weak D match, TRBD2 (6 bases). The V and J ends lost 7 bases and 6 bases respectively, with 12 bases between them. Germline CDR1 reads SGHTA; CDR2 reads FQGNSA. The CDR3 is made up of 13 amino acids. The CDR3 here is CASIVPGAGELFF. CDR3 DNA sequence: TGTGCCAGCATCGTTCCGGGGGCCGGGGAGCTGTTTTTT.

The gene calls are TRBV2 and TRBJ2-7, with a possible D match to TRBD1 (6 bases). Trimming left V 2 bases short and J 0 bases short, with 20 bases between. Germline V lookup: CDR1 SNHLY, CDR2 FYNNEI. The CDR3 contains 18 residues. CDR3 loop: CASSERGSRKFLSYEQYF. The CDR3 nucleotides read TGTGCCAGCAGTGAAAGGGGGTCCCGAAAGTTCCTCTCCTACGAGCAGTACTTC.

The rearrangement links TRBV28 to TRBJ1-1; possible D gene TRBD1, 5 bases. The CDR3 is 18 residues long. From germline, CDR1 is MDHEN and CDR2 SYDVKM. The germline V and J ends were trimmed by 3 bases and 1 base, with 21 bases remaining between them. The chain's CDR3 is CASSLSPWDSGRNTEAFF. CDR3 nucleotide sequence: TGTGCCAGCAGTTTGTCCCCTTGGGACTCGGGAAGGAACACTGAAGCTTTCTTT.

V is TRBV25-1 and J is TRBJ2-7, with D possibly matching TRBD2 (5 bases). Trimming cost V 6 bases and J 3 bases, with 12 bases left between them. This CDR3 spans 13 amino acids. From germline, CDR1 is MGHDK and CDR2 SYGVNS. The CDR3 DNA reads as TGTGCCAGCAGCGGGAATATACACTACGAGCAGTACTTC. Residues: CASSGNIHYEQYF.

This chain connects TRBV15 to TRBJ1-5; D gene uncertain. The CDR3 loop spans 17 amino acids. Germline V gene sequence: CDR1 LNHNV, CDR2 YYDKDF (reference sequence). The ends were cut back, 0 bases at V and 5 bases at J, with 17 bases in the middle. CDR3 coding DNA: TGTGCCACCAGCAGAGATAGGAGGGATCTCGGTGATCAGCCCCAGCATTTT. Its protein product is CATSRDRRDLGDQPQHF.

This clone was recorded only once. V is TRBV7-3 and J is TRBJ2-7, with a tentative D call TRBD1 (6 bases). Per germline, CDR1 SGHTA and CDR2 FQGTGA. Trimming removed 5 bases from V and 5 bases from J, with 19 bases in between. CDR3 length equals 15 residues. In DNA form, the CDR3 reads TGTGCCAGCAGCCCGACCGGCAGGGGATTCGACGAGCAGTACTTC. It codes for CASSPTGRGFDEQYF.

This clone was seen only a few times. DNA for the CDR3: TGCGCCAGCAGCTTGGGCCCCCGAGGGACGACTAGCTCCTACGAGCAGTACTTC. Its translation is CASSLGPRGTTSSYEQYF. The chain links TRBV5-1 to TRBJ2-7; maybe TRBD2 (6 bases). Germline CDR1 and CDR2: SGHRS and YFSETQ. The CDR3 is 18 residues long. V dropped 0 bases and J dropped 0 bases, with 19 bases sitting between them.

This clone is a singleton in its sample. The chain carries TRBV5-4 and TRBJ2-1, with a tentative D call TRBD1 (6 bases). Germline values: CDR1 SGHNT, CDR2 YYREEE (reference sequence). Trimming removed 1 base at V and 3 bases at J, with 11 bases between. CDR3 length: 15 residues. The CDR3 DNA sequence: TGTGCCAGCAGCTTGCCCGGACAGAACTACAATGAGCAGTTCTTC. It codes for CASSLPGQNYNEQFF.

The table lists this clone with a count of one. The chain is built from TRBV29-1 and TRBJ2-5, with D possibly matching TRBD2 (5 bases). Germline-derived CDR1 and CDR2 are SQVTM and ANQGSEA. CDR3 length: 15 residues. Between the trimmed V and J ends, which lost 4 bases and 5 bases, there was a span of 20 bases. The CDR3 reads CSVGTRSTGSETQYF. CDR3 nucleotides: TGCAGCGTTGGTACTAGGAGCACCGGGTCGGAGACCCAGTACTTC.

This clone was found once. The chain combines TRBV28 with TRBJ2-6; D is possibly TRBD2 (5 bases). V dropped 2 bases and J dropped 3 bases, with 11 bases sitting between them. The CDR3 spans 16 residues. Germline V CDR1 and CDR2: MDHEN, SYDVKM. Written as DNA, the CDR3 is TGTGCCAGCAGTTTAATTACTCGGGGTGGGGCCAACGTCCTGACTTTC. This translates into CASSLITRGGANVLTF. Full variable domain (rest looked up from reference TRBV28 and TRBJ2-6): DVKVTQSSRYLVKRTGEKVFLECVQDMDHENMFWYRQDPGLGLRLIYFSYDVKMKEKGDIPEGYSVSREKKERFSLILESASTNQTSMYLCASSLITRGGANVLTFGAGSRLTVL.

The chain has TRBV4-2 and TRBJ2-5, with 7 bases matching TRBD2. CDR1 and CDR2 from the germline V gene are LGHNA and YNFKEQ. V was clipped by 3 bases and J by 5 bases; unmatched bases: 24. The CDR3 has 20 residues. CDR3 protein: CASSHVTSEIPTGPAETQYF. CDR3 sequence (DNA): TGTGCCAGCAGCCATGTCACTAGCGAGATACCCACAGGACCGGCCGAGACCCAGTACTTC.

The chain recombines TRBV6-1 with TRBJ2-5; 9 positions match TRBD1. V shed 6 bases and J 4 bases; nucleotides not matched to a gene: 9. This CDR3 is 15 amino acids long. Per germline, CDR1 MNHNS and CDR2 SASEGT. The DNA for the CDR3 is TGTGCCAGCAGCGAACTCGGGACAGGGAGAGAGACCCAGTACTTC. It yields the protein CASSELGTGRETQYF.